This T cell receptor beta chain was sequenced for a study of cytomegalovirus exposure and HLA in healthy donors. Study-level results: A later analysis found first-cohort TCR clusters tended to co-occur in the approximately 110 validation repertoires.

With regard to this clone: The target antigen is unknown.

The approximately 130-subject validation cohort, separate from the 666-subject first cohort, included the donors. Sequencing was performed with immunoSEQ multiplex PCR; in TCRdb, only in-frame clones are kept and a portion is missing. Of roughly 140,000 clones listed, about 87% are singletons. The length of the CDR3 is 12 residues. Deletions cut 4 bases from V and 3 bases from J, with 4 bases between. Germline V gives CDR1 SGHNT, CDR2 YYREEE (reference sequence). This sequence joins TRBV5-4 and TRBJ2-2; no reliable D call. The receptor's source is a man younger than 35 in good health and CMV-seropositive. The sequenced sample consisted of PBMCs. The CDR3: CASSPDTGELFF. The CDR3 DNA follows: TGTGCCAGCAGCCCCGACACCGGGGAGCTGTTTTTT.